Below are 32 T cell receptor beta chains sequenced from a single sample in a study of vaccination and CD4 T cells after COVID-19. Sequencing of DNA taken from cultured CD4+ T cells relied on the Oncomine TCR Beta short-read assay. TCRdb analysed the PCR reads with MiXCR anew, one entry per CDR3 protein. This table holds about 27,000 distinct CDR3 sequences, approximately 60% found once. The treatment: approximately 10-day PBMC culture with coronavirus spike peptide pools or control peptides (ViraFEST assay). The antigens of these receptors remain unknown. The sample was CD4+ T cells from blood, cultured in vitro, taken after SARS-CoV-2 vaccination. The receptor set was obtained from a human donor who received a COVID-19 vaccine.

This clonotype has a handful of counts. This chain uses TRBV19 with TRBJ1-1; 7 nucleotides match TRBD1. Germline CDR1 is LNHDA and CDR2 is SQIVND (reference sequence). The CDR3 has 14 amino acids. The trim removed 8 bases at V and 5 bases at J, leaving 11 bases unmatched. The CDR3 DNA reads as TGTGCCAGTCGCACAGGGGCGCTGACTACTGAAGCTTTCTTT. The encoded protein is CASRTGALTTEAFF.

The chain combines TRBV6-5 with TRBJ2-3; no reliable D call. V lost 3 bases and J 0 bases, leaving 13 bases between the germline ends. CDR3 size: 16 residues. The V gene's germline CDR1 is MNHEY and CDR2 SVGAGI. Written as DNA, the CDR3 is TGTGCCAGCAGTTATCGGGCGGAGCCTAGCACAGATACGCAGTATTTT. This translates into CASSYRAEPSTDTQYF.

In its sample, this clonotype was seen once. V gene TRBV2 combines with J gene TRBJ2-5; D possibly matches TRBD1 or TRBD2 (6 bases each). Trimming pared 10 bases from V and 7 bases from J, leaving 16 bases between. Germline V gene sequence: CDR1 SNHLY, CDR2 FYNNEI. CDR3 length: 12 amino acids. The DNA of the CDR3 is TGTGCCATCGGACAGCCAGCGGGGACCCAGTACTTC. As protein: CAIGQPAGTQYF.

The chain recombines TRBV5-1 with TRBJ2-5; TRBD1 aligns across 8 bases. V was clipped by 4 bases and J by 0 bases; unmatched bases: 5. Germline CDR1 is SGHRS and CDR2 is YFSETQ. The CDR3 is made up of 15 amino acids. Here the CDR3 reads CASSGRTGNQETQYF. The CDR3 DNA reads TGCGCCAGCAGCGGGCGGACAGGGAACCAAGAGACCCAGTACTTC.

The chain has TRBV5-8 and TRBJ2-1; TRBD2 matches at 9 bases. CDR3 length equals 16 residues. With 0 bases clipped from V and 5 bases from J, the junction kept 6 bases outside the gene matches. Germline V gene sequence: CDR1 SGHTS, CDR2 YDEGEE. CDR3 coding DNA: TGTGCCAGCAGCTTGGCAGCTAGCGGGGTAAACAATGAGCAGTTCTTC. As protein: CASSLAASGVNNEQFF.

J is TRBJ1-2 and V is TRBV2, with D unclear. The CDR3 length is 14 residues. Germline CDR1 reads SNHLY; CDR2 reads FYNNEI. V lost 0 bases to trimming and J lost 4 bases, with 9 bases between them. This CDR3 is CASSEAGLGYGYTF. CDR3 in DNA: TGTGCCAGCAGTGAAGCCGGGTTGGGCTATGGCTACACCTTC. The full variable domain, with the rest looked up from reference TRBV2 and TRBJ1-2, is EPEVTQTPSHQVTQMGQEVILRCVPISNHLYFYWYRQILGQKVEFLVSFYNNEISEKSEIFDDQFSVERPDGSNFTLKIRSTKLEDSAMYFCASSEAGLGYGYTFGSGTRLTVV.

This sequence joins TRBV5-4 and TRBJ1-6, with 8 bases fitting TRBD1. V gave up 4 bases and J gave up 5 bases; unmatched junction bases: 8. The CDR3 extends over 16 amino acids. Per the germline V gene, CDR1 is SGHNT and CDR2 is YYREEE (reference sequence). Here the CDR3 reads CASSRLGQGDNSPLHF. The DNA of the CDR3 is TGTGCCAGCAGCCGACTCGGACAGGGAGATAATTCACCCCTCCACTTT. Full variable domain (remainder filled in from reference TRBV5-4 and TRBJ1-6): ETGVTQSPTHLIKTRGQQVTLRCSSQSGHNTVSWYQQALGQGPQFIFQYYREEENGRGNFPPRFSGLQFPNYSSELNVNALELDDSALYLCASSRLGQGDNSPLHFGNGTRLTVT.

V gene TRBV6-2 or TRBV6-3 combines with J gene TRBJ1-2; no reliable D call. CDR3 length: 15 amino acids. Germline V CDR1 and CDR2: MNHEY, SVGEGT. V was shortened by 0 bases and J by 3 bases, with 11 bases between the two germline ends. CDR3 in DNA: TGTGCCAGCAGTTACTCCCCGGGCGGCTACTATGGCTACACCTTC. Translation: CASSYSPGGYYGYTF.

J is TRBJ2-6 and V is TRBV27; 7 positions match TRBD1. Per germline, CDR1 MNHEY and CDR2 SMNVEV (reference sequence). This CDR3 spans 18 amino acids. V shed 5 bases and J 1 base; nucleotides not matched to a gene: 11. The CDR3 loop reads CASSLRQGVLSGANVLTF. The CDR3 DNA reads TGTGCCAGCAGTCTCCGACAGGGAGTGTTATCTGGGGCCAACGTCCTGACTTTC. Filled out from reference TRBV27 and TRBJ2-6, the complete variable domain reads EAQVTQNPRYLITVTGKKLTVTCSQNMNHEYMSWYRQDPGLGLRQIYYSMNVEVTDKGDVPEGYKVSRKEKRNFPLILESPSPNQTSLYFCASSLRQGVLSGANVLTFGAGSRLTVL.

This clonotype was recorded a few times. CDR3 sequence reads: CASSLALGSGQPQHF. The CDR3 nucleotides read TGTGCCAGCAGTTTAGCCTTAGGGTCGGGGCAGCCCCAGCATTTT. The rearrangement links TRBV12-3 or TRBV12-4 to TRBJ1-5; D uncertain. V gave up 0 bases and J gave up 7 bases, with 13 bases separating them. The CDR3 sequence is 15 residues long.

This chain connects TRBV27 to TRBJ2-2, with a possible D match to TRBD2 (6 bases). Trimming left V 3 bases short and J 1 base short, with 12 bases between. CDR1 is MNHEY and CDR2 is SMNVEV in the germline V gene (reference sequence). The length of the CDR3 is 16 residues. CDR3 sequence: CASSFLWGLNTGELFF. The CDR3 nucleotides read TGTGCCAGCAGTTTCCTTTGGGGACTGAACACCGGGGAGCTGTTTTTT.

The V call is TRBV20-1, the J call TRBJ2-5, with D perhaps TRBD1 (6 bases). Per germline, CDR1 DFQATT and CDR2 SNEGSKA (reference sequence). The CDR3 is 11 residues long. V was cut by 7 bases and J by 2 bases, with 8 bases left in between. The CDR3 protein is CSVGQQETQYF. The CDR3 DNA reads TGCAGTGTCGGACAGCAAGAGACCCAGTACTTC.

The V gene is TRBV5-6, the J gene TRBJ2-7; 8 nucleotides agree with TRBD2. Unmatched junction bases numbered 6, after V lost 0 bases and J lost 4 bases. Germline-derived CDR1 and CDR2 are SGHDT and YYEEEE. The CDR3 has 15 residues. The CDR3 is CASSLGAGAPYEQYF. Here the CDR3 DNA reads TGTGCCAGCAGCTTGGGAGCGGGGGCCCCATACGAGCAGTACTTC.

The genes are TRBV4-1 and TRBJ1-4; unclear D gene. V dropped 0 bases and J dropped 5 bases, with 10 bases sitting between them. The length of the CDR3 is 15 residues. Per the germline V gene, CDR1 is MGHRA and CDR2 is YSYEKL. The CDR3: CASSQDGAGNEKLFF. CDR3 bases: TGCGCCAGCAGCCAAGACGGCGCGGGCAATGAAAAACTGTTTTTT.

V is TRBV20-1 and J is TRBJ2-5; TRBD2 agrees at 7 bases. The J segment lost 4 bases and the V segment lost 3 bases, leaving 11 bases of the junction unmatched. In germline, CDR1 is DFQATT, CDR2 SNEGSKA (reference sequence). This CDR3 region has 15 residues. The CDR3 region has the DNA TGCAGTGCTAGTGGTGGTCGAGGGAGGGGAGAGACCCAGTACTTC. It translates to CSASGGRGRGETQYF.

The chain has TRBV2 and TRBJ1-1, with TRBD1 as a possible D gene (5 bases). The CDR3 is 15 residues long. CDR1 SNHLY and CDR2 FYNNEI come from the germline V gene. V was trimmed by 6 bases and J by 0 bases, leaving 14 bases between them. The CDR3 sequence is CASSHPDRMNTEAFF. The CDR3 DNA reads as TGTGCCAGCAGCCATCCTGACAGAATGAACACTGAAGCTTTCTTT.

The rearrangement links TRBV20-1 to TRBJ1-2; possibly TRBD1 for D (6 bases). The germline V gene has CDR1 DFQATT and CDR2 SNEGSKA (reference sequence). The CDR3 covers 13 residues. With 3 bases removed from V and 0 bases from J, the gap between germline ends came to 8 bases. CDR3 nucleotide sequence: TGCAGTGCTAGTAGGGGGGCTAACTATGGCTACACCTTC. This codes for CSASRGANYGYTF.

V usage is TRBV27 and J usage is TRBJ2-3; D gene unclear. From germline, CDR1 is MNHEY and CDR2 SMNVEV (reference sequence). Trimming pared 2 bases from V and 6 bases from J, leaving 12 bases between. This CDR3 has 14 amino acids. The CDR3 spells CASSLDGPKDTQYF. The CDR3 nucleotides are TGTGCCAGCAGTTTAGATGGACCGAAGGATACGCAGTATTTT.

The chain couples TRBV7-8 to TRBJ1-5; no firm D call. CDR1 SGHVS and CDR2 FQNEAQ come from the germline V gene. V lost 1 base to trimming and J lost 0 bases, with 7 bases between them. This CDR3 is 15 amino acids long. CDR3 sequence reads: CASSLGLSSNQPQHF. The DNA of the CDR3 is TGTGCCAGCAGCTTAGGGCTGAGTAGCAATCAGCCCCAGCATTTT.

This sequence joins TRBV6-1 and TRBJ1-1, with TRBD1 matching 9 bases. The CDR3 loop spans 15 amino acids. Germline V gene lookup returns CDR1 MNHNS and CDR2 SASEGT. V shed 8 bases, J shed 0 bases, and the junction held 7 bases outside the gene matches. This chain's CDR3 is CASLDRGNMNTEAFF. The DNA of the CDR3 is TGTGCCAGCCTGGACAGGGGAAACATGAACACTGAAGCTTTCTTT.

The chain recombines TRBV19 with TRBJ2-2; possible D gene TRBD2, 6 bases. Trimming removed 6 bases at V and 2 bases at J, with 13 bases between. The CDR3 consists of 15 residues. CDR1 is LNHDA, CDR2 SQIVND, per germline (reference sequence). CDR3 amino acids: CASSSSAINTGELFF. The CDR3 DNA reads TGTGCCAGTAGCTCTAGCGCAATTAACACCGGGGAGCTGTTTTTT. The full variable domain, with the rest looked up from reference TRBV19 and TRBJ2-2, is DGGITQSPKYLFRKEGQNVTLSCEQNLNHDAMYWYRQDPGQGLRLIYYSQIVNDFQKGDIAEGYSVSREKKESFPLTVTSAQKNPTAFYLCASSSSAINTGELFFGEGSRLTVL.

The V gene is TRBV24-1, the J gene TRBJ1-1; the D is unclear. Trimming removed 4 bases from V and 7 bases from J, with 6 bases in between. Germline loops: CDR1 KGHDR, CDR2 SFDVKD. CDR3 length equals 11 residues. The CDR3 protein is CATSERYEAFF. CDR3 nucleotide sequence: TGTGCCACCAGTGAAAGGTATGAAGCTTTCTTT.

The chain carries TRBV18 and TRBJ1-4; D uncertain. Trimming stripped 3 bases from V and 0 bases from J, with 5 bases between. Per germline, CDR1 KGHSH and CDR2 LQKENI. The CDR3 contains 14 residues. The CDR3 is CASSPRATNEKLFF. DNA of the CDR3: TGTGCCAGCTCACCCAGAGCAACTAATGAAAAACTGTTTTTT.

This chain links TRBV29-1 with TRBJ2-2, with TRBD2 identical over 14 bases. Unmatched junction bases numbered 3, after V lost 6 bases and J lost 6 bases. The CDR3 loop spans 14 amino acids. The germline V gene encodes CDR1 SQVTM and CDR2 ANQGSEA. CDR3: CSVRLAGGPGELFF. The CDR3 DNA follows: TGCAGCGTCAGACTAGCGGGGGGGCCCGGGGAGCTGTTTTTT.

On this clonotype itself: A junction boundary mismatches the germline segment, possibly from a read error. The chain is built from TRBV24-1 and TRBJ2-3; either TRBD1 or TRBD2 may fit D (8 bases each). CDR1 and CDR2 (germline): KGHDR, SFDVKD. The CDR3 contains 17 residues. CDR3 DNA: TGTGCCGCCAGTGACCCCAGGGGGCGGGGGGTGACAGATACGCAGTATTTT. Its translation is CAASDPRGRGVTDTQYF.

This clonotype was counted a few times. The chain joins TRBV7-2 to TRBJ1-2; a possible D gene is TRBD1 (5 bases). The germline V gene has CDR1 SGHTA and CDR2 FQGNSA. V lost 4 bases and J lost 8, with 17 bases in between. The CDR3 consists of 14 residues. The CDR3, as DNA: TGTGCCAGCAGCTCGAGCCGGACATGGCGAGGCTACACCTTC. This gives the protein CASSSSRTWRGYTF.

CDR3 loop: CAWSVSPGPEAFF. CDR3 nucleotides: TGTGCCTGGAGTGTCTCCCCGGGCCCTGAAGCTTTCTTT. The chain combines TRBV30 with TRBJ1-1; D remains ambiguous. V shed 0 bases and J shed 6 bases, with 11 bases lying between them. The CDR3 is 13 residues long. Germline CDR1 GTSNPN, CDR2 SVGIG (reference sequence).

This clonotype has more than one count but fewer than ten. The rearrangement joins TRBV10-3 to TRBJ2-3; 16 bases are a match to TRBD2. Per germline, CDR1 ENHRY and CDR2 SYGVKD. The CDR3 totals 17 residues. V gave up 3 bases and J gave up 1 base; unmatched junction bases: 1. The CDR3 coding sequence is TGTGCCATCAGTGATGGGACTAGCGGGGGGGGCACAGATACGCAGTATTTT. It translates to CAISDGTSGGGTDTQYF.

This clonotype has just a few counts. CDR3: CASGSADTQYF. CDR3 in DNA: TGTGCCAGCGGGAGTGCAGATACGCAGTATTTT. The J gene is TRBJ2-3, the V gene TRBV6-1, with D tentatively TRBD2 (5 bases). The CDR3 has 11 amino acids. Germline assignment: CDR1 MNHNS and CDR2 SASEGT. Trimming shortened V by 8 bases and J by 4 bases, and 7 bases separated the two germline ends.

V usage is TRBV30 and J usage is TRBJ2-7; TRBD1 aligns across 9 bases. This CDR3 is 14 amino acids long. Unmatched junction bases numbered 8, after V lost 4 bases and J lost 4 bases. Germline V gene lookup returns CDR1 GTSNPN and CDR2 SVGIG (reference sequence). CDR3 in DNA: TGTGCCTGGACCTCGGACAGGGGAGGATACGAGCAGTACTTC. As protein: CAWTSDRGGYEQYF.

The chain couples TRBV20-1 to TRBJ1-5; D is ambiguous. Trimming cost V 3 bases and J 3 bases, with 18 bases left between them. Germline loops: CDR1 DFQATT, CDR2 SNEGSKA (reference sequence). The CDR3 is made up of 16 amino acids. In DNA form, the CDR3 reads TGCAGTGCTAGTCGCCTGTCTCTGGACCCCAATCAGCCCCAGCATTTT. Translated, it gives CSASRLSLDPNQPQHF.

The DNA for the CDR3 is TGTGCCAGCTCACCCGACGGCGGGGGCAGTGAAAAACTGTTTTTT. It codes for CASSPDGGGSEKLFF. The chain carries TRBV18 and TRBJ1-4, with D possibly matching TRBD1 (6 bases). The CDR3 consists of 15 residues. Trimming stripped 3 bases from V and 7 bases from J, with 15 bases between. Germline CDR1 reads KGHSH; CDR2 reads LQKENI.